These T cell receptor beta chains were read from a single sample in a study of blood T cell repertoires in COVID-19. Sequencing was performed with immunoSEQ multiplex PCR; in TCRdb, only in-frame clones are kept and a portion is missing. Of hundreds of thousands of clones in the sample, over 80% are singletons; the top ten hold around 8.9%. Sequencing was done on a sample of PBMCs or T cells enriched from blood (not recorded which). Receptor source: a woman aged 18-29 years who had recovered from COVID-19. Both conserved end residues are part of each CDR3. A D gene is named only where the DNA matches it firmly. Clone size, where shown, is once, few, many, or a class for clones that have expanded.

TRBJ1-1,TRBV4-1,few,.,TGCGCCAGCAGCCAGGACAGCAGGTTACGACGTACTGAAGCTTTCTTT,CASSQDSRLRRTEAFF
TRBJ1-6,TRBV4-3,.,.,TGCGCCAGCAGCCACGTTGGAGACGATTCACCCCTCCACTTT,CASSHVGDDSPLHF
TRBJ2-7,TRBV7-2,.,TRBD2,TGTGCCAGCAGCTTAGTCGCGAGGGAGGGAAAGCAGTACTTC,CASSLVAREGKQYF
TRBJ2-3,TRBV6-6,.,.,TGTGCCAGCAGTTTACTGGCAGGGCCAGATACGCAGTATTTT,CASSLLAGPDTQYF
TRBJ1-2,TRBV14,once,.,TGTGCCAGCAGCCCGGGGGGGTATGGCTACACCTTC,CASSPGGYGYTF
TRBJ2-1,TRBV28,.,TRBD2,TGTGCCAGCAACTCAAGGGGACTAGCGGGGGGTCGACCTTACAATGAGCAGTTCTTC,CASNSRGLAGGRPYNEQFF
TRBJ2-5,TRBV5-1,.,TRBD2,TGCGCCAGCAGCTTGGCCGCGCTAGCGGAGGGGGAGACCCAGTACTTC,CASSLAALAEGETQYF
TRBJ2-1,TRBV30,once,TRBD2,TGTGCCTGGAGGCCCCCTCGGGGGGGCCGGAGCTCCTACAATGAGCAGTTCTTC,CAWRPPRGGRSSYNEQFF
TRBJ1-5,TRBV4-3,once,.,TGCGCCAGCAGCCCGGATGGGGGGGTCAATCAGCCCCAGCATTTT,CASSPDGGVNQPQHF
TRBJ1-3,TRBV28,.,TRBD1,TGTGCCAGCAGTCTATCCACAGGGGGTACTGGAAACACCATATATTTT,CASSLSTGGTGNTIYF
TRBJ1-1,TRBV6-5,once,TRBD1,TGTGCCAGCAGTTACGAAGGGGGCCGCAACACTGAAGCTTTCTTT,CASSYEGGRNTEAFF
TRBJ1-1,TRBV5-1,once,TRBD1,TGCGCCAGCAGCTCAAGACTTGACAGGGGCACTGAAGCTTTCTTT,CASSSRLDRGTEAFF
TRBJ2-7,TRBV6-5,.,TRBD1,TGTGCCAGCAGGCCTGACAGGGGGGCTCGAGAGCAGTACTTC,CASRPDRGAREQYF
TRBJ2-7,TRBV6-2/TRBV6-3,.,.,TGTGCCAGCAGTCACGTCTCCGGCGAGCAGTACTTC,CASSHVSGEQYF
TRBJ1-1,TRBV7-8,.,TRBD1,TGTGCCAGCACCGCAATACCGGGACAGCCCTGGACTGAAGCTTTCTTT,CASTAIPGQPWTEAFF
TRBJ2-1,TRBV5-1,.,.,TGCGCCAGCAGCTTGGCCGGGACAGCGGGGGTCGATGAGCAGTTCTTC,CASSLAGTAGVDEQFF
TRBJ2-7,TRBV3-1/TRBV3-2,.,.,TGTGCCAGCAGCATAACGGAGGGAACGGGAGAGCAGTACTTC,CASSITEGTGEQYF
TRBJ1-1,TRBV15,once,TRBD1,TGTGCCACCAGCAGCCCTCAGGGGGCGAGGAGGGCTTTCTTT,CATSSPQGARRAFF
TRBJ2-3,TRBV5-6,few,TRBD2,TGTGCCAGCAGCTCTACTAGCGGCCTCACAGATACGCAGTATTTT,CASSSTSGLTDTQYF
TRBJ2-2,TRBV4-3,.,.,TGCGCCAGCAGCCAAGAGGGGAGGACCGGGGTCGGGGAGCTGTTTTTT,CASSQEGRTGVGELFF
TRBJ1-1,TRBV4-3,.,TRBD1,TGCGCCAGCAGCCAAGGGGCAGGGGGCCAAGGAACTGAAGCTTTCTTT,CASSQGAGGQGTEAFF
TRBJ2-7,TRBV18,.,.,TGTGCCAGCTCACCCAGAGACAGTTTCTCCTACGAGCAGTACTTC,CASSPRDSFSYEQYF
TRBJ2-5,TRBV6-5,.,TRBD1,TGTGCCAGCAGCGGGGACAGGGGGTACCAAGAGACCCAGTACTTC,CASSGDRGYQETQYF
TRBJ1-4,TRBV7-2,.,.,TGTGCCAGCAGCTTATTGGAGGGCACAACTAATGAAAAACTGTTTTTT,CASSLLEGTTNEKLFF